This T cell receptor beta chain is drawn from a study of T cells in localized non-small cell lung cancer. Study results and caveats: In adjacent lung, a median roughly 62 of the top 100 tumor clones were found.

This CDR3 has 15 residues. With V trimmed by 5 bases and J by 1 base, 4 bases remained unmatched. Looked up from germline, CDR1 is SGHTA and CDR2 is FQGNSA. As for this clone: Its antigen is undetermined.

The repertoire was sequenced with immunoSEQ multiplex PCR; TCRdb's copy has only in-frame clones and lacks some. The repertoire holds approximately 70,000 clones, with roughly nine tenths as singletons. The receptor was isolated from a male donor older than 55 with stage III squamous cell lung carcinoma. The input for sequencing was peripheral blood, taken before any cancer treatment. The chain has TRBV7-2 and TRBJ1-2; 10 nucleotides agree with TRBD1. The CDR3 sequence: CASSPRTGGNYGYTF. CDR3 sequence (DNA): TGTGCCAGCAGCCCTCGGACAGGGGGTAACTATGGCTACACCTTC. Using reference TRBV7-2 and TRBJ1-2 for the parts outside the CDR3, the full variable domain is GAGVSQSPSNKVTEKGKDVELRCDPISGHTALYWYRQSLGQGLEFLIYFQGNSAPDKSGLPSDRFSAERTGGSVSTLTIQRTQQEDSAVYLCASSPRTGGNYGYTFGSGTRLTVV.